This T cell receptor (beta chain) was captured in a study of blood T cell repertoires in COVID-19. Study overall: Spain, Italy and the United States supplied samples that represented acute and convalescent COVID-19.

Germline V lookup: CDR1 MNHEY, CDR2 SMNVEV (reference sequence). This CDR3 spans 15 amino acids. Trimming took 6 bases from V and 6 from J; bases not matched to a gene: 11. Data came from immunoSEQ multiplex PCR; TCRdb stores just in-frame clones and leaves some out. The sample yields 130,000 to 150,000 clones, approximately 90% seen once. Sequenced sample: peripheral blood. The TCR originated in a woman aged 45-65 years with active or convalescent COVID-19. This chain connects TRBV27 to TRBJ2-1, with 7 positions matching TRBD1. This CDR3 reads CASSKRQGTINEQFF. In DNA form, the CDR3 reads TGTGCCAGCAGCAAACGACAGGGAACAATCAATGAGCAGTTCTTC.